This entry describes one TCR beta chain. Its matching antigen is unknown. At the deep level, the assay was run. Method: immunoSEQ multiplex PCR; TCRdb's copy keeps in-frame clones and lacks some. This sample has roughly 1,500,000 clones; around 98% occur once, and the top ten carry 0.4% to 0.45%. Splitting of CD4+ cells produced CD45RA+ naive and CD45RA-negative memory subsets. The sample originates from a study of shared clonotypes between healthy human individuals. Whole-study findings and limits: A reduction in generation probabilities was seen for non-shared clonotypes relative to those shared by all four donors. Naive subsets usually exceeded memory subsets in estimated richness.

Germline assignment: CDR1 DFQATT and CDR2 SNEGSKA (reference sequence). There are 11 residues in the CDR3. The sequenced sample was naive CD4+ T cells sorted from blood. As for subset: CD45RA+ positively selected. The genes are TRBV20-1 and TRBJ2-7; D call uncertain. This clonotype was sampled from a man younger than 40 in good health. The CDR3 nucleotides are TGCAGCGGACGGTTGGGTCACGAGCAGTACTTC. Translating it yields CSGRLGHEQYF.